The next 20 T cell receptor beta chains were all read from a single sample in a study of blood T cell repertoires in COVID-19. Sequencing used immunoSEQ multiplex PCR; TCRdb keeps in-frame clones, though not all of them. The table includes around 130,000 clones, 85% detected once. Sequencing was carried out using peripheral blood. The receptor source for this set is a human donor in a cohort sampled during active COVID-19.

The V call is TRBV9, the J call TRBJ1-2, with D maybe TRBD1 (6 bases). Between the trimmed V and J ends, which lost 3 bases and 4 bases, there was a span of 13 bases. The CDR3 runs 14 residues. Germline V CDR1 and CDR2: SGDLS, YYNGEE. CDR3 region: CASSAGEGAYGYTF. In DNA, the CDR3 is TGTGCCAGCAGCGCAGGGGAGGGTGCCTATGGCTACACCTTC.

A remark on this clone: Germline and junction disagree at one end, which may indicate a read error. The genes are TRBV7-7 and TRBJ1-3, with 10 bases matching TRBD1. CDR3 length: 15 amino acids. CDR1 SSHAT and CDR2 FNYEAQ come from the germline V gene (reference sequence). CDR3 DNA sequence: TGTGCTAGCAGCAAGGACAGGGGGTCCGGAAACACCATATATTTT. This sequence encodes CASSKDRGSGNTIYF.

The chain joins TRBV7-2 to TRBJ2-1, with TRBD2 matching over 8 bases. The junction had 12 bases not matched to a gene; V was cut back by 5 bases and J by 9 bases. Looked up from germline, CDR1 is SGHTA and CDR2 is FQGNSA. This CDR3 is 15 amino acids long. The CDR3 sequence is CASSPSVAGLAEQFF. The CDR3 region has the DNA TGTGCCAGCAGCCCCTCGGTAGCGGGGCTAGCTGAGCAGTTCTTC.

The CDR3 loop reads CATSDQQGLFGYTF. In DNA form, the CDR3 reads TGTGCCACCAGTGATCAACAGGGGCTATTTGGCTACACCTTC. The rearrangement joins TRBV24-1 to TRBJ1-2; the match to TRBD1 covers 7 bases. Losses at the gene ends were 3 bases for V and 7 bases for J; bases not matched to a gene: 7. Per germline, CDR1 KGHDR and CDR2 SFDVKD. The CDR3 has 14 amino acids.

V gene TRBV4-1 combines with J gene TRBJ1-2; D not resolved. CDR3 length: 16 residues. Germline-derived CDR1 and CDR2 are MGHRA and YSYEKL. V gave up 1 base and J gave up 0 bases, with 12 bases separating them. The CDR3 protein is CASSQGQSITNYGYTF. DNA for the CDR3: TGCGCCAGCAGCCAAGGCCAGTCGATTACTAACTATGGCTACACCTTC.

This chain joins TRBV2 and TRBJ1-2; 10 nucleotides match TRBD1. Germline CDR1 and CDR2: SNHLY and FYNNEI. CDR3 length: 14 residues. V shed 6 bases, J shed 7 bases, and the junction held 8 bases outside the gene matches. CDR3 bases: TGTGCCAGCAGAGCGGGACAGGGGATAGGTGGCTACACCTTC. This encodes CASRAGQGIGGYTF.

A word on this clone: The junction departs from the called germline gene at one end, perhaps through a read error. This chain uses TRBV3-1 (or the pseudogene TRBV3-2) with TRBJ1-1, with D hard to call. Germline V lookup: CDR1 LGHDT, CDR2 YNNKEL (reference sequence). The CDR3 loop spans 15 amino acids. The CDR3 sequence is CASSQGAVANSEAFF. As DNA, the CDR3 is TGTGCCAGCAGCCAAGGGGCGGTAGCGAACTCTGAAGCTTTCTTT.

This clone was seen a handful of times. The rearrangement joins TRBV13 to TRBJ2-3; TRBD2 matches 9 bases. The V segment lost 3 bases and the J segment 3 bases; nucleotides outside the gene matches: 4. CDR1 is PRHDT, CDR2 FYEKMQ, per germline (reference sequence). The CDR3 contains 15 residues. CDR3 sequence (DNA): TGTGCCAGCAGCTTCCTAGCGGGAAAAACAGATACGCAGTATTTT. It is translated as CASSFLAGKTDTQYF.

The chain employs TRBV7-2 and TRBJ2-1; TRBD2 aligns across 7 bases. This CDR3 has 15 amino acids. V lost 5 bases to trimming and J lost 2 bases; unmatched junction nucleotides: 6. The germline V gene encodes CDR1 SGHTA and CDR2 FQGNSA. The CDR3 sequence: CASSGLADAYNEQFF. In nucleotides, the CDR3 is TGTGCCAGCAGCGGGCTAGCGGACGCCTACAATGAGCAGTTCTTC.

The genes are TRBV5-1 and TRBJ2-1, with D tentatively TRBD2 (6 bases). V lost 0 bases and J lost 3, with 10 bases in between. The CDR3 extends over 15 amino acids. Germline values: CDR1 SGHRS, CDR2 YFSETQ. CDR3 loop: CASSLAGLSYNEQFF. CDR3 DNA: TGCGCCAGCAGCTTGGCCGGACTAAGCTACAATGAGCAGTTCTTC.

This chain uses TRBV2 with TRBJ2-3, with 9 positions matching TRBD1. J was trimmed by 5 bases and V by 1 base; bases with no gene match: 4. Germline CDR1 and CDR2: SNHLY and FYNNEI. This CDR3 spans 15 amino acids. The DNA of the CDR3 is TGTGCCAGCAGTGAAGACAGGGGGCGAGGAGATACGCAGTATTTT. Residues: CASSEDRGRGDTQYF.

CDR3 in amino acids: CASSPAGGTAFKDTQYF. CDR3 sequence (DNA): TGTGCCAGCAGCCCAGCGGGTGGGACAGCATTTAAGGATACGCAGTATTTT. The chain links TRBV5-6 to TRBJ2-3; D may be TRBD1 (7 bases). The CDR3 sequence is 17 residues long. V gave up 4 bases and J gave up 6 bases, with 24 bases separating them. Germline-derived CDR1 and CDR2 are SGHDT and YYEEEE.

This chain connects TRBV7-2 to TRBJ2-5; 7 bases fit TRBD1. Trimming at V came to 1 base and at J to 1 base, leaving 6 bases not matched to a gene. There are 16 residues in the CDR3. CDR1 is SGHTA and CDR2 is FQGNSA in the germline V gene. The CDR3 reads CASSLGPGGVQETQYF. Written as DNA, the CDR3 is TGTGCCAGCAGCTTAGGTCCAGGGGGAGTCCAAGAGACCCAGTACTTC.

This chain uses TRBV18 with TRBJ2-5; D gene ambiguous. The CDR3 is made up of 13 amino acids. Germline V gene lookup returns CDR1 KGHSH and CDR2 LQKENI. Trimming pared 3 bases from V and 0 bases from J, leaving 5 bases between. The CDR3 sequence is CASSPSYQETQYF. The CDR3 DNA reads TGTGCCAGCTCACCGAGCTACCAAGAGACCCAGTACTTC.

The CDR3 DNA is TGTGCCAGCCATGGGCAGGCTACTTACAATGAGCAGTTCTTC. This translates into CASHGQATYNEQFF. The rearrangement joins TRBV6-6 to TRBJ2-1; D not resolved. Germline CDR1 reads MNHNY; CDR2 reads SVGAGI (reference sequence). Trimming took 8 bases from V and 4 from J, leaving 15 bases between them. The CDR3 is made up of 14 amino acids.

This CDR3 reads CASSESGTGELFF. The CDR3 DNA is TGTGCCAGCAGTGAATCGGGAACCGGGGAGCTGTTTTTT. The V gene is TRBV2, the J gene TRBJ2-2; the D gene is possibly TRBD2 (5 bases). The CDR3 has 13 residues. Germline V gene sequence: CDR1 SNHLY, CDR2 FYNNEI. V lost 2 bases, J lost 5 bases, and 6 bases lay in between.

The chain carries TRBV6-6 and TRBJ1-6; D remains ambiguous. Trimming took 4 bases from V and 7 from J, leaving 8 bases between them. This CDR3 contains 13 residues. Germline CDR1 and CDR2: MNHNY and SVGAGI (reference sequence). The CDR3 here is CASSSSQNSPLHF. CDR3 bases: TGTGCCAGCAGTTCTAGCCAGAATTCACCCCTCCACTTT.

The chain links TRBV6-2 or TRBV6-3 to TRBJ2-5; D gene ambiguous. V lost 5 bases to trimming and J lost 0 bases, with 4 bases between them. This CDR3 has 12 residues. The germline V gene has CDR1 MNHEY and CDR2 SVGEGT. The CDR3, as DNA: TGTGCCAGCAGTGGCTACCAAGAGACCCAGTACTTC. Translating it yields CASSGYQETQYF.

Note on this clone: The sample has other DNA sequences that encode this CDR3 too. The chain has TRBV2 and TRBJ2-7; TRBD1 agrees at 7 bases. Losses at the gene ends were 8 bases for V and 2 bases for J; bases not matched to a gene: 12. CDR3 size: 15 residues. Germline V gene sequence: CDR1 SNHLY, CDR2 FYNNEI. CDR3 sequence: CASRRTGQEAYEQYF. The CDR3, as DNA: TGTGCCAGCCGAAGGACCGGACAGGAAGCCTACGAGCAGTACTTC.

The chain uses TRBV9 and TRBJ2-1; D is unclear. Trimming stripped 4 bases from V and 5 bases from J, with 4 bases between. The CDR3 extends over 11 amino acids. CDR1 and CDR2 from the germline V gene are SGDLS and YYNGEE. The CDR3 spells CASSLNNEQFF. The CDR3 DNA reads TGTGCCAGCAGCCTAAACAATGAGCAGTTCTTC.